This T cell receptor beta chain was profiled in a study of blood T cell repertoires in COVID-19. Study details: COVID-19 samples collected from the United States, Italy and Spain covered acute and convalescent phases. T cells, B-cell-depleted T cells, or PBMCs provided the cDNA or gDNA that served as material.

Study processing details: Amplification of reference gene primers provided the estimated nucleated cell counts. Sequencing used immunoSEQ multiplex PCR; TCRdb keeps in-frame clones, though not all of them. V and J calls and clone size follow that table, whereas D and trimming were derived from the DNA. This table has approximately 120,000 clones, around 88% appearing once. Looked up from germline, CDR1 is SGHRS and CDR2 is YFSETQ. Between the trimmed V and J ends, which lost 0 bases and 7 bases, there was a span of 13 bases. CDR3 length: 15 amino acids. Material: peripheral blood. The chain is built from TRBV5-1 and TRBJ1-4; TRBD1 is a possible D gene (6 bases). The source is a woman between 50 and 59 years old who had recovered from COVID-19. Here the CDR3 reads CASSLVSRGGEKLFF. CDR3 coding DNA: TGCGCCAGCAGCTTGGTGTCCAGGGGTGGTGAAAAACTGTTTTTT. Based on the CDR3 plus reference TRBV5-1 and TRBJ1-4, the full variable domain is KAGVTQTPRYLIKTRGQQVTLSCSPISGHRSVSWYQQTPGQGLQFLFEYFSETQRNKGNFPGRFSGRQFSNSRSEMNVSTLELGDSALYLCASSLVSRGGEKLFFGSGTQLSVL.